This T cell receptor (beta chain) was found in a study of neurological immune-mediated disorders. Findings and caveats of the study: None of the CDR3 amino acid sequences of expanded clones recurred across subjects, suggesting private repertoires in all groups. The greatest TCR clonal expansion appeared in HTLV-1-associated myelopathy and the smallest, falling below healthy controls, in multiple sclerosis.

This CDR3 comprises 14 residues. With V trimmed by 1 base and J by 6 bases, 5 bases remained unmatched. Germline V gene lookup returns CDR1 LGHDT and CDR2 YNNKEL (reference sequence). This clonotype was detected ten times or more. Its antigen is currently unknown. The cDNA was synthesized by means of template-switch 5'RACE, which was carried out with 10-nucleotide random UMIs. A single run covered 15-18 subjects with over 170 million TCR-beta sequences. Each CDR3 protein is one row after TCRdb ran MiXCR on the 5' RACE reads. The sample shows 72,000 or so distinct CDR3 sequences, roughly 15% of them seen only once.

V and J are TRBV3-1 and TRBJ1-1; 7 bases fit TRBD1. The sequence was collected from a woman aged 40 to 50 in good health. Sequencing input: PBMCs. In DNA, the CDR3 is TGTGCCAGCAGCCAAGTTACAGGGGTTGCTGAAGCTTTCTTT. As protein: CASSQVTGVAEAFF.